The next 3 T cell receptor beta chains were all read from a single sample in a study of cytomegalovirus exposure and HLA in healthy donors. PCR employed 60 Vbeta and 13 Jbeta primers. Method: immunoSEQ multiplex PCR; TCRdb's copy keeps in-frame clones and lacks some. The sample lists 150,000 or so clones, approximately 70% occurring once. Material: PBMCs. The receptor set was obtained from a middle-aged man in good health and CMV-seropositive.

This chain uses TRBV10-3 with TRBJ2-5; D remains ambiguous. Germline CDR1 reads ENHRY; CDR2 reads SYGVKD. Between the trimmed V and J ends, which lost 6 bases and 4 bases, there was a span of 15 bases. The CDR3 extends over 14 amino acids. For the CDR3, the DNA is TGTGCCATCAGCGAGCCCTTGACGGGAGAGACCCAGTACTTC. Protein: CAISEPLTGETQYF.

The CDR3 here is CASSTSGTSGGNEQFF. The CDR3 DNA reads TGTGCCAGTAGTACTTCCGGGACTAGCGGGGGCAATGAGCAGTTCTTC. The rearrangement links TRBV19 to TRBJ2-1, with 14 bases that match TRBD2. The CDR3 extends over 16 amino acids. Germline V lookup: CDR1 LNHDA, CDR2 SQIVND (reference sequence). Trimming cost V 4 bases and J 6 bases; bases outside gene matches: 5.

This sequence joins TRBV7-3 and TRBJ1-2; the match to TRBD1 covers 12 bases. With 3 bases clipped from V and 13 bases from J, the junction kept 3 bases outside the gene matches. The CDR3 is 12 residues long. CDR1 SGHTA and CDR2 FQGTGA come from the germline V gene. The CDR3 reads CASSLGQGAFTF. CDR3 DNA: TGTGCCAGCAGCTTGGGACAGGGGGCATTCACCTTC. Full variable domain (remainder filled in from reference TRBV7-3 and TRBJ1-2): GAGVSQTPSNKVTEKGKYVELRCDPISGHTALYWYRQSLGQGPEFLIYFQGTGAADDSGLPNDRFFAVRPEGSVSTLKIQRTERGDSAVYLCASSLGQGAFTFGSGTRLTVV.